This T cell receptor (beta chain) was profiled in a study of cytomegalovirus exposure and HLA in healthy donors. Findings and limits, study-wide: Information on immune exposure was restricted to one variable (CMV serostatus). Overall, approximately 150 TCR beta chains were annotated as cytomegalovirus-associated.

Researchers ran the PCR with 60 Vbeta and 13 Jbeta primers. Sequenced by immunoSEQ multiplex PCR; TCRdb stores in-frame clones only, minus some. This sample carries approximately 170,000 clones, under 85% of them seen once, and the ten largest clones take around 3.1%. Donors were nominally healthy when sampled, though unrecorded immune exposures were likely. Concerning this clone itself: Its antigen is still unknown.

The TCR originated in a female donor in good health and CMV-seronegative. The specimen was PBMCs.

The CDR3 region is CSVTPSRTGASYGYTF. CDR3 sequence (DNA): TGCAGCGTTACCCCCTCCAGGACAGGGGCTAGCTATGGCTACACCTTC. The chain has TRBV29-1 and TRBJ1-2; 9 nucleotides match TRBD1. Germline loops: CDR1 SQVTM, CDR2 ANQGSEA. V trimming: 5 bases; J trimming: 4 bases; junction bases outside the gene matches: 14. The CDR3 consists of 16 residues.